This T cell receptor beta chain derives from a study of cytomegalovirus exposure and HLA in healthy donors. Findings and limits, study-wide: Upon later analysis, TCR association rates were observed to vary by HLA locus, being highest for DRB1 and lowest for HLA-C.

This clone was seen a single time. Its antigen is undetermined. Germline V gene sequence: CDR1 KGHSH, CDR2 LQKENI. The CDR3 is made up of 14 amino acids. V shed 3 bases, J shed 7 bases, and the junction held 6 bases outside the gene matches. The PCR was carried out with 60 Vbeta primers and 13 Jbeta primers. Clones were read by immunoSEQ multiplex PCR, and TCRdb kept only the in-frame ones, dropping some. This table holds 110,000 or so clones, roughly four fifths found once. This sequence joins TRBV18 and TRBJ1-2; TRBD1 aligns across 9 bases. Sequencing was performed on PBMCs. This receptor was obtained from a man aged 45-60 years in good health and CMV-seropositive. The CDR3 protein is CASSPGQGEGGYTF. In DNA form, the CDR3 reads TGTGCCAGCTCACCGGGACAGGGCGAGGGTGGCTACACCTTC.